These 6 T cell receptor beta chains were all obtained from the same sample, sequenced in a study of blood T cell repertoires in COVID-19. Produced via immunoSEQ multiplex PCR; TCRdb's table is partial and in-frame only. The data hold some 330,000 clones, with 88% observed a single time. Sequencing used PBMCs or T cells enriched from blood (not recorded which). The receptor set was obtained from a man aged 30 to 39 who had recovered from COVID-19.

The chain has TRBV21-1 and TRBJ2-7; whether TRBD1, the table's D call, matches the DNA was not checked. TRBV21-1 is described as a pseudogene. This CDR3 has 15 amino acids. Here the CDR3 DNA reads TGTGCCAGCAGCAAAGGACAGGTAGTTTCCTACGAGCAGTACTTC. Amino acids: CASSKGQVVSYEQYF.

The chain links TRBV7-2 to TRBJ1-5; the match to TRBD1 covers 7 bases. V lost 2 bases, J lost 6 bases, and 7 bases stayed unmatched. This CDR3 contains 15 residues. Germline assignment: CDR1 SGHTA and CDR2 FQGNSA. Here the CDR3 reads CASSLLAGGSQPQHF. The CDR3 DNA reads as TGTGCCAGCAGCTTATTGGCAGGGGGGAGTCAGCCCCAGCATTTT.

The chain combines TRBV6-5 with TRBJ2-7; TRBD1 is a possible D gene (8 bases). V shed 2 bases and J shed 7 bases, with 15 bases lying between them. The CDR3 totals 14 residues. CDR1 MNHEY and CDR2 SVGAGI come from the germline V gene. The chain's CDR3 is CASSYATGGVEQYF. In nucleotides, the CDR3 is TGTGCCAGCAGTTACGCAACAGGGGGGGTAGAGCAGTACTTC.

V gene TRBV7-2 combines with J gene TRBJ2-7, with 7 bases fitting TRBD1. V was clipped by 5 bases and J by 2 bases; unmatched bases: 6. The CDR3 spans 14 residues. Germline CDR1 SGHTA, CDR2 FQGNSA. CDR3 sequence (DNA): TGTGCCAGCAGCCCCCGACAGGGACCCTACGAGCAGTACTTC. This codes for CASSPRQGPYEQYF.

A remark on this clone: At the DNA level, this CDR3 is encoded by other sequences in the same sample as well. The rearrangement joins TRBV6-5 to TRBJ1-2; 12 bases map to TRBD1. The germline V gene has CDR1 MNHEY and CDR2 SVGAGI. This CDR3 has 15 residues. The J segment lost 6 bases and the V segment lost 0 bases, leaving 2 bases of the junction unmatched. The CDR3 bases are TGTGCCAGCAGTTACTCGGGACAGGGGGCTCATGGCTACACCTTC. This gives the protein CASSYSGQGAHGYTF.

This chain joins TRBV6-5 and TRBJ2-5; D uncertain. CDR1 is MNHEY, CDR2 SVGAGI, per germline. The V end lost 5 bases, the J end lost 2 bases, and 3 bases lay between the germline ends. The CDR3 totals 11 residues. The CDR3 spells CASSPQETQYF. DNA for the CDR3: TGTGCCAGCAGTCCACAAGAGACCCAGTACTTC.